One and the same sample provided the 26 T cell receptor beta chains below, sequenced in a study of T-cell reconstitution after alpha-beta-depleted transplantation in children. TCRbeta library preparation incorporated unique molecular identifiers. MiXCR was run by TCRdb on the PCR reads, yielding one entry per CDR3 protein. This table holds about 610,000 distinct CDR3 sequences, under 12% found once. The starting material was PBMCs from the stem cell graft donor, obtained from the stem cell graft. The receptor set was obtained from a human donor who donated a stem cell graft to a child with acute myeloid leukemia.

This clonotype was picked up many times. The chain combines TRBV12-3 or TRBV12-4 with TRBJ2-1; perhaps D is TRBD1 or TRBD2 (5 bases each). V shed 5 bases and J shed 2 bases, with 13 bases lying between them. CDR3 size: 15 residues. In DNA form, the CDR3 reads TGTGCCAGCAGTCGCCGGGACCTGACCTACAATGAGCAGTTCTTC. Its protein product is CASSRRDLTYNEQFF.

The chain has TRBV11-2 and TRBJ2-6; D gene uncertain. CDR3 length equals 19 residues. The germline V and J ends were trimmed by 2 bases and 0 bases, with 17 bases remaining between them. Germline V CDR1 and CDR2: SGHAT, FQNNGV. The CDR3 sequence is CASSLRRRTVSSGANVLTF. The CDR3 coding sequence is TGTGCCAGCAGCTTACGACGACGGACCGTGAGCTCTGGGGCCAACGTCCTGACTTTC.

This clonotype was detected only a few times. This chain connects TRBV15 to TRBJ2-5; tentatively, D is TRBD1 or TRBD2 (6 bases each). This CDR3 spans 16 amino acids. Trimming shortened V by 0 bases and J by 5 bases, and 16 bases separated the two germline ends. Germline CDR1 LNHNV, CDR2 YYDKDF (reference sequence). CDR3 amino acids: CATSREGGPRLETQYF. CDR3 coding DNA: TGTGCCACCAGCAGAGAAGGGGGGCCCCGGCTTGAGACCCAGTACTTC.

This clonotype was seen many times. V is TRBV9 and J is TRBJ2-2; 11 positions agree with TRBD2. Germline-derived CDR1 and CDR2 are SGDLS and YYNGEE. The CDR3 totals 17 residues. V dropped 3 bases and J dropped 2; count of bases not matched to a gene: 6. CDR3 sequence (DNA): TGTGCCAGCAGCGGGGAGGGACTAGCGGCCAACACCGGGGAGCTGTTTTTT. It translates to CASSGEGLAANTGELFF.

This clonotype was recorded many times. Sequence at one end of the junction differs from germline and may be a read error. V and J are TRBV5-1 and TRBJ1-5, with D uncertain. The CDR3 extends over 15 amino acids. Germline V gene sequence: CDR1 SGHRS, CDR2 YFSETQ. The CDR3: CASSLDGYSNQPQHF. For the CDR3, the DNA is TGTGCCAGCAGCCTGGACGGCTATAGCAATCAGCCCCAGCATTTT.

This clonotype was detected only a few times. The rearrangement uses TRBV5-8 and TRBJ2-1; D gene uncertain. The CDR3 sequence is 14 residues long. The germline V and J ends were trimmed by 8 bases and 3 bases, with 15 bases remaining between them. In germline, CDR1 is SGHTS, CDR2 YDEGEE. The CDR3 protein is CARGPGHVYNEQFF. The CDR3 DNA follows: TGTGCCAGGGGCCCCGGGCACGTCTACAATGAGCAGTTCTTC.

The chain uses TRBV4-2 and TRBJ2-3; D gene uncertain. The CDR3 has 13 amino acids. V was trimmed by 1 base and J by 6 bases, leaving 8 bases between them. Germline CDR1 and CDR2: LGHNA and YNFKEQ. CDR3: CASSQVEEDTQYF. The CDR3 bases are TGTGCCAGCAGCCAAGTCGAGGAGGATACGCAGTATTTT.

The chain uses TRBV30 and TRBJ2-1; 12 nucleotides agree with TRBD1. The CDR3 consists of 15 residues. J was trimmed by 9 bases and V by 2 bases; bases with no gene match: 8. Germline V gives CDR1 GTSNPN, CDR2 SVGIG (reference sequence). The CDR3 sequence: CAWSQGDRGRLEQFF. The CDR3 coding sequence is TGTGCCTGGAGTCAGGGGGACAGGGGGCGCCTTGAGCAGTTCTTC.

This clonotype appeared a few times. The chain joins TRBV20-1 to TRBJ1-6, with D perhaps TRBD1 (6 bases). CDR1 and CDR2 from the germline V gene are DFQATT and SNEGSKA (reference sequence). The germline V and J ends were trimmed by 6 bases and 7 bases, with 16 bases remaining between them. The CDR3 sequence is 14 residues long. The CDR3 protein is CSAGGQGMNSPLHF. CDR3 nucleotide sequence: TGCAGTGCGGGGGGCCAGGGAATGAATTCACCCCTCCACTTT.

The genes are TRBV6-1 and TRBJ1-1; D unclear. The CDR3 runs to 14 residues. Germline values: CDR1 MNHNS, CDR2 SASEGT. Trimming stripped 4 bases from V and 0 bases from J, with 9 bases between. CDR3 bases: TGTGCCAGCAGTGTAGACCTTATGAACACTGAAGCTTTCTTT. Translated, it gives CASSVDLMNTEAFF.

This clonotype was detected once. V gene TRBV18 combines with J gene TRBJ1-1; a weak D match, TRBD1 (5 bases). Trimming cost V 2 bases and J 4 bases, with 14 bases left between them. Germline V gene lookup returns CDR1 KGHSH and CDR2 LQKENI. This CDR3 region has 15 residues. CDR3 sequence: CASSPGPGRVTEAFF. In nucleotides, the CDR3 is TGTGCCAGCTCACCAGGGCCAGGGAGGGTCACTGAAGCTTTCTTT.

This clonotype occurred a few times. The gene calls are TRBV3-1 and TRBJ1-1; the D is unclear. The germline V gene encodes CDR1 LGHDT and CDR2 YNNKEL (reference sequence). V was pared by 1 base and J by 1 base, with 7 bases between. The CDR3 has 14 amino acids. The CDR3 coding sequence is TGTGCCAGCAGCCAAGTCGCGGCGAACACTGAAGCTTTCTTT. Translated: CASSQVAANTEAFF. Combining the CDR3 with reference TRBV3-1 and TRBJ1-1 gives the whole variable domain DTAVSQTPKYLVTQMGNDKSIKCEQNLGHDTMYWYKQDSKKFLKIMFSYNNKELIINETVPNRFSPKSPDKAHLNLHINSLELGDSAVYFCASSQVAANTEAFFGQGTRLTVV.

This clonotype was seen more than once but under ten times. This rearrangement joins TRBV7-8 to TRBJ1-6; no firm D call. V gave up 3 bases and J gave up 8 bases, with 11 bases separating them. Germline V lookup: CDR1 SGHVS, CDR2 FQNEAQ. The CDR3 spans 14 residues. The CDR3 nucleotides read TGTGCCAGCAGCTTCCCGACGGATTATTCACCCCTCCACTTT. This sequence encodes CASSFPTDYSPLHF.

This clonotype was detected only a few times. This chain links TRBV20-1 with TRBJ2-3; TRBD2 matches 7 bases. Germline trimming cut 0 bases from V and 7 bases from J; bases unmatched to any gene: 7. The CDR3 contains 14 residues. Looked up from germline, CDR1 is DFQATT and CDR2 is SNEGSKA (reference sequence). The CDR3 region is CSARDYGGRNTQYF. Written as DNA, the CDR3 is TGCAGTGCTAGAGATTACGGGGGGAGGAATACGCAGTATTTT.

This clonotype was picked up a small number of times. The V and J genes are TRBV15 and TRBJ2-1; 8 bases align to TRBD1. This CDR3 spans 15 amino acids. Trimming removed 2 bases from V and 7 bases from J; junction bases left unmatched: 7. Germline CDR1 LNHNV, CDR2 YYDKDF (reference sequence). The CDR3 region has the DNA TGTGCCACCAGCAGATCTGGACAGGGAGTGAATGAGCAGTTCTTC. Its translation is CATSRSGQGVNEQFF.

The chain combines TRBV9 with TRBJ2-3; D might be TRBD1 (6 bases). The CDR3 has 15 residues. Germline CDR1 SGDLS, CDR2 YYNGEE. Trimming stripped 4 bases from V and 5 bases from J, with 17 bases between. CDR3 DNA sequence: TGTGCCAGCAGCAACTCAGGGGCGGGTGGAGATACGCAGTATTTT. Protein sequence: CASSNSGAGGDTQYF.

The sample holds a few counts of this clonotype. CDR3 coding DNA: TGTGCCAGCAGCCAAAAAGGGGGGACTAGGAGCCGCACCGGGGAGCTGTTTTTT. It encodes CASSQKGGTRSRTGELFF. J is TRBJ2-2 and V is TRBV3-1; 8 positions match TRBD2. Germline CDR1 LGHDT, CDR2 YNNKEL (reference sequence). V dropped 2 bases and J dropped 4; count of bases not matched to a gene: 12. The CDR3 sequence is 18 residues long.

This chain links TRBV6-1 with TRBJ1-5; 7 bases fit TRBD1. Germline V lookup: CDR1 MNHNS, CDR2 SASEGT. Trimming took 4 bases from V and 2 from J; bases not matched to a gene: 5. CDR3 length: 15 amino acids. The CDR3 DNA reads as TGTGCCAGCAGTGTTATCCAGGGGGGCAATCAGCCCCAGCATTTT. It codes for CASSVIQGGNQPQHF.

This clonotype was detected only a few times. The chain joins TRBV6-7 to TRBJ2-2, with D possibly TRBD1 on 5 matching bases. TRBV6-7 is an ORF; its function is uncertain. The CDR3 has 13 residues. The CDR3 sequence: CLRQDRNTGELFF. The CDR3 region has the DNA TGTCTACGACAAGACAGGAACACCGGGGAGCTGTTTTTT.

This clonotype showed up many times. The chain joins TRBV7-9 to TRBJ2-1; 12 bases agree with TRBD2. There are 16 residues in the CDR3. V shed 4 bases, J shed 1 base, and the junction held 2 bases outside the gene matches. CDR1 and CDR2 (germline): SEHNR, FQNEAQ (reference sequence). CDR3 amino acids: CASSSGTSGSYNEQFF. In nucleotides, the CDR3 is TGTGCCAGCAGCTCCGGGACTAGCGGGTCCTACAATGAGCAGTTCTTC.

This clonotype was counted a single time. A single base separates this from a much larger clone, so it may be a read error. The chain couples TRBV14 to TRBJ2-5; D might be TRBD1 (6 bases). The CDR3 runs to 15 residues. The germline V gene encodes CDR1 SGHDN and CDR2 FVKESK. Trimming stripped 5 bases from V and 5 bases from J, with 18 bases between. CDR3 DNA sequence: TGTGCCAGCAGCTTAAATACAGGGAACGGCGAGACCCAGTACTTC. As protein: CASSLNTGNGETQYF.

This clonotype was recorded many times. The rearrangement joins TRBV7-6 to TRBJ2-7; tentatively, D is TRBD2 (5 bases). Per germline, CDR1 SGHVS and CDR2 FNYEAQ. There are 15 residues in the CDR3. V was trimmed by 0 bases and J by 7 bases, leaving 16 bases between them. In DNA form, the CDR3 reads TGTGCCAGCAGCTTAGCCGCCCCGAACGGCGGGGAGCAGTACTTC. This gives the protein CASSLAAPNGGEQYF.

The gene calls are TRBV7-2 and TRBJ2-3; TRBD2 matches 10 bases. CDR1 is SGHTA, CDR2 FQGNSA, per germline. Losses at the gene ends were 4 bases for V and 1 base for J; bases not matched to a gene: 5. This CDR3 region has 16 residues. The CDR3: CASSYLGTSGTDTQYF. Here the CDR3 DNA reads TGTGCCAGCAGCTACCTTGGGACTAGCGGCACAGATACGCAGTATTTT.

Many counts were recorded for this clonotype. J is TRBJ1-1 and V is TRBV9; D is possibly TRBD1 (5 bases). The germline V gene has CDR1 SGDLS and CDR2 YYNGEE. There are 15 residues in the CDR3. Trimming took 0 bases from V and 1 from J, leaving 10 bases between them. The CDR3 here is CASSVGPGKNTEAFF. CDR3 DNA: TGTGCCAGCAGCGTAGGGCCAGGGAAGAACACTGAAGCTTTCTTT.

This clonotype was seen a handful of times. The CDR3 protein is CASSNHITGVATYNEQFF. The DNA of the CDR3 is TGTGCCAGCAGCAACCACATTACGGGGGTGGCGACCTACAATGAGCAGTTCTTC. The V call is TRBV11-2, the J call TRBJ2-1, with a weak D call TRBD2 (6 bases). Germline assignment: CDR1 SGHAT and CDR2 FQNNGV. Trimming removed 5 bases at V and 2 bases at J, with 22 bases between. CDR3 length: 18 residues.

This clonotype turned up a few times. This rearrangement joins TRBV20-1 to TRBJ2-1; D unclear. This CDR3 has 13 amino acids. The germline V gene encodes CDR1 DFQATT and CDR2 SNEGSKA (reference sequence). Trimming stripped 0 bases from V and 8 bases from J, with 11 bases between. The CDR3 protein is CSARDLAHDEQFF. CDR3 bases: TGCAGTGCTAGAGATCTGGCCCACGATGAGCAGTTCTTC.